Listed below are T cell receptor beta chains from one sample, sequenced in a study of multiple sclerosis patients with progressive multifocal leukoencephalopathy. The assay was immunoSEQ multiplex PCR, and TCRdb's table has in-frame clones only and misses some. In the table there are roughly 34,000 clones, about 90% of which are singletons. Sequencing used PBMCs, obtained from a patient treated with natalizumab. The receptors shown here come from a human donor with progressive multifocal leukoencephalopathy. Each CDR3 is given with its conserved first and last residue. Fields, in order: V gene, D gene, clone size, J gene, CDR3 protein, CDR3 DNA. A D gene is named only where the DNA matches it firmly. A row's size may be missing; if present it is once, few, many or a size class.

>TRBV10-3|TRBD2|once|TRBJ2-3
CAIRGGASTDTQYF
TGTGCCATCAGGGGAGGGGCTAGCACAGATACGCAGTATTTT
>TRBV29-1|.|.|TRBJ2-7
CSTTGSGYEQYF
TGCAGCACCACTGGGTCAGGTTACGAGCAGTACTTC
>TRBV10-3|TRBD2|.|TRBJ2-6
CAISESVGGAGGSGANVLTF
TGTGCCATCAGTGAGTCTGTGGGAGGAGCGGGAGGATCTGGGGCCAACGTCCTGACTTTC
>TRBV10-3|TRBD1|once|TRBJ1-3
CAIQGAQGNTIYF
TGTGCCATCCAGGGGGCGCAGGGAAACACCATATATTTT
>TRBV5-4|.|once|TRBJ1-1
CASSPGVLGGLTEAFF
TGTGCCAGCAGCCCTGGGGTGCTTGGGGGCCTCACTGAAGCTTTCTTT
>TRBV28|.|once|TRBJ1-1
CASSLPRDGREDTEAFF
TGTGCCAGCAGTTTGCCCCGGGACGGCAGAGAAGACACTGAAGCTTTCTTT
>TRBV5-1|.|.|TRBJ1-2
CASSLNGAHTF
TGCGCCAGCAGCTTGAACGGGGCCCACACCTTC
>TRBV2|TRBD1|once|TRBJ1-5
CASSEGGQGNQPQHF
TGTGCCAGCAGTGAGGGGGGACAGGGAAATCAGCCCCAGCATTTT
>TRBV29-1|TRBD1|.|TRBJ2-4
CSVVPGTGMYIQYF
TGCAGCGTTGTTCCCGGGACAGGGATGTACATTCAGTACTTC
>TRBV2|.|.|TRBJ1-2
CASSVALRGGYTF
TGTGCCAGCAGTGTGGCCCTCAGGGGTGGCTACACCTTC
>TRBV15|.|.|TRBJ2-7
CATSRTREQYEQYF
TGTGCCACCAGCAGGACCCGCGAACAATACGAGCAGTACTTC
>TRBV19|.|once|TRBJ2-7
CASSIIPPPAVREQYF
TGTGCCAGTAGTATTATCCCTCCGCCGGCGGTTAGGGAGCAGTACTTC
>TRBV5-1|TRBD1|.|TRBJ2-1
CASSERDRTYNEQFF
TGCGCCAGCAGCGAGAGGGACAGAACCTACAATGAGCAGTTCTTC
>TRBV6-1|TRBD1|few|TRBJ2-7
CASRSRDRDYYEQYF
TGTGCCAGCAGGTCTAGGGACAGGGATTACTACGAGCAGTACTTC
>TRBV4-1|TRBD2|.|TRBJ2-7
CASSQGASGPYEQYF
TGCGCCAGCAGCCAAGGGGCTAGCGGTCCCTACGAGCAGTACTTC
>TRBV19|TRBD2|.|TRBJ2-4
CASSGRLYIQYF
TGTGCCTCTAGCGGGAGATTATACATTCAGTACTTC
>TRBV19|.|.|TRBJ2-7
CASSIGDYFNEQYF
TGTGCCAGTAGTATCGGCGACTACTTTAACGAGCAGTACTTC
>TRBV5-1|.|.|TRBJ2-1
CASSLPGNEQFF
TGCGCCAGCAGCTTGCCAGGAAATGAGCAGTTCTTC